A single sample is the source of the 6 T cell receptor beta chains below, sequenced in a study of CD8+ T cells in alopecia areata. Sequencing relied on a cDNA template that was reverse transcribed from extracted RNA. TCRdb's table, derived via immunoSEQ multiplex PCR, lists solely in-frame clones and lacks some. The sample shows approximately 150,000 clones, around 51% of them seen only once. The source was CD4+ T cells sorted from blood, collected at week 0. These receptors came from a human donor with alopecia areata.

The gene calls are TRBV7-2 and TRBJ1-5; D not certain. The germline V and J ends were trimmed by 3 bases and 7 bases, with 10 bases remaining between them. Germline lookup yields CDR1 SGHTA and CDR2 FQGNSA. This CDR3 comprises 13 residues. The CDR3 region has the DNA TGTGCCAGCAGCTTCGAGGAGGGACAGCCCCAGCATTTT. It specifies CASSFEEGQPQHF. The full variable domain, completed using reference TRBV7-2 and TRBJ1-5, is GAGVSQSPSNKVTEKGKDVELRCDPISGHTALYWYRQSLGQGLEFLIYFQGNSAPDKSGLPSDRFSAERTGGSVSTLTIQRTQQEDSAVYLCASSFEEGQPQHFGDGTRLSIL.

In DNA form, the CDR3 reads TGTGCCAGCAGCGCACGGACTAGCGGGAGGACAGATACGCAGTATTTT. Protein product: CASSARTSGRTDTQYF. The chain joins TRBV9 to TRBJ2-3, with 14 positions matching TRBD2. In germline, CDR1 is SGDLS, CDR2 YYNGEE. CDR3 length: 16 amino acids. With 3 bases clipped from V and 3 bases from J, the junction kept 3 bases outside the gene matches.

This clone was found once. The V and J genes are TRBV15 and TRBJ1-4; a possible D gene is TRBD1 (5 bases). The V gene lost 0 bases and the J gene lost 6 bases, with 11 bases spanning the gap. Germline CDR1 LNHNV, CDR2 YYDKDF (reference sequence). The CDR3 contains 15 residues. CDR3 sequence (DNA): TGTGCCACCAGCAGAGATAGGAGGGACGATGAAAAACTGTTTTTT. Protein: CATSRDRRDDEKLFF.

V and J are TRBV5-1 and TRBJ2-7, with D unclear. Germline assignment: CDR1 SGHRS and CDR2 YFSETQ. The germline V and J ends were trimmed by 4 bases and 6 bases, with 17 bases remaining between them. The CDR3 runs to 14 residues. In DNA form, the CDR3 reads TGCGCCAGCAGCGAGACATTCGGGTCGGGCGAGCAGTACTTC. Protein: CASSETFGSGEQYF.

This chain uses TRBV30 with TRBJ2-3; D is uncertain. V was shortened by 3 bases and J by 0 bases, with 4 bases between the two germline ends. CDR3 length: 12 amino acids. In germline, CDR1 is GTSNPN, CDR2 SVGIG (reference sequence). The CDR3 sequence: CAWRTSTDTQYF. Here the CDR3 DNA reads TGTGCCTGGAGGACTAGCACAGATACGCAGTATTTT.

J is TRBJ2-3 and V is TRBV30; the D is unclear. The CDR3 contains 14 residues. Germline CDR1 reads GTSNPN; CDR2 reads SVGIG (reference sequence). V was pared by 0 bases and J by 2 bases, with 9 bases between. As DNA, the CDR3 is TGTGCCTGGAGTGTCGGCGGTCTCACAGATACGCAGTATTTT. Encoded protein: CAWSVGGLTDTQYF.